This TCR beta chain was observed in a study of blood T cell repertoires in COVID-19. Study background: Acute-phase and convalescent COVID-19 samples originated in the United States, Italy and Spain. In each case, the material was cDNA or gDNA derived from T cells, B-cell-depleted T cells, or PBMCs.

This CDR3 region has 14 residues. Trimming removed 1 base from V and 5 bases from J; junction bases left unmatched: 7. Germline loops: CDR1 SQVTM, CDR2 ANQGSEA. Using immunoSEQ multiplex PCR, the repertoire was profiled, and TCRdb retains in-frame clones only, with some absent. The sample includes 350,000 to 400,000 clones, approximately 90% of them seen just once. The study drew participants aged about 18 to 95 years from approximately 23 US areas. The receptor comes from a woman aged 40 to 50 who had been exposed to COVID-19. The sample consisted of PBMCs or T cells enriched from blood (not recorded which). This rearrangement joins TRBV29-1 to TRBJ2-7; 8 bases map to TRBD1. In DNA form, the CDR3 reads TGCAGCGTTGAAGCTAGGGGACAGGCCAACGAGCAGTACTTC. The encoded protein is CSVEARGQANEQYF.